The present T cell receptor (beta chain) was sequenced within a study of blood T cell repertoires in COVID-19. Study-wide context: In each case, the material was cDNA or gDNA derived from T cells, B-cell-depleted T cells, or PBMCs.

As processed by the authors: Amplifying reference gene primers gave estimates of nucleated cell counts. TCRdb's copy holds only in-frame clones and misses some; the assay was immunoSEQ multiplex PCR. V and J calls and clone size are copied from that table; D and trimming were computed from the DNA. The sample shows some 99,000 clones, more than 65% of them seen only once. The ends were cut back, 3 bases at V and 3 bases at J, with 9 bases in the middle. This CDR3 is built from 14 residues. Germline loops: CDR1 SGHRS, CDR2 YFSETQ. The chain carries TRBV5-1 and TRBJ1-4, with a possible D match to TRBD1 (5 bases). The sample comprised peripheral blood. The clonotype comes from a woman over 75 with active or convalescent COVID-19. CDR3 sequence (DNA): TGCGCCAGCAGCTCAGGGTTTTCTAATGAAAAACTGTTTTTT. Translation: CASSSGFSNEKLFF.